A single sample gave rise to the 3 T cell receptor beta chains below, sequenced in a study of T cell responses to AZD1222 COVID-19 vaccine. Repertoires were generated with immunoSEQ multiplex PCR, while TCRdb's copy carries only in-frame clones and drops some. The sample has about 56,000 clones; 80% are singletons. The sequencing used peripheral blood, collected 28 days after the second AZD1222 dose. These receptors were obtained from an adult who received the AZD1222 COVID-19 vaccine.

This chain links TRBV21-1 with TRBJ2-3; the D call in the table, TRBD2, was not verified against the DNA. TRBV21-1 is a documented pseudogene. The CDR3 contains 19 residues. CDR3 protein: CASSKAGITSGVSTDTQYF. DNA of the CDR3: TGTGCCAGCAGCAAAGCGGGGATTACTAGCGGGGTGAGCACAGATACGCAGTATTTT.

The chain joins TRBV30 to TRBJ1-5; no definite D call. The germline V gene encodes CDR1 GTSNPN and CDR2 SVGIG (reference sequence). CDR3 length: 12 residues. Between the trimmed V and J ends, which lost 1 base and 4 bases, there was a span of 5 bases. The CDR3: CAWSGYNQPQHF. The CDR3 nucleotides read TGTGCCTGGAGTGGCTATAATCAGCCCCAGCATTTT.

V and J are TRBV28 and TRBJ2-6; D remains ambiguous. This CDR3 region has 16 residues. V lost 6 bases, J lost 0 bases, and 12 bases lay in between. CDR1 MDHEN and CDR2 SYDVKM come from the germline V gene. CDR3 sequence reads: CASSTGGVSGANVLTF. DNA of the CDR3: TGTGCCAGCAGCACCGGCGGTGTCTCTGGGGCCAACGTCCTGACTTTC.